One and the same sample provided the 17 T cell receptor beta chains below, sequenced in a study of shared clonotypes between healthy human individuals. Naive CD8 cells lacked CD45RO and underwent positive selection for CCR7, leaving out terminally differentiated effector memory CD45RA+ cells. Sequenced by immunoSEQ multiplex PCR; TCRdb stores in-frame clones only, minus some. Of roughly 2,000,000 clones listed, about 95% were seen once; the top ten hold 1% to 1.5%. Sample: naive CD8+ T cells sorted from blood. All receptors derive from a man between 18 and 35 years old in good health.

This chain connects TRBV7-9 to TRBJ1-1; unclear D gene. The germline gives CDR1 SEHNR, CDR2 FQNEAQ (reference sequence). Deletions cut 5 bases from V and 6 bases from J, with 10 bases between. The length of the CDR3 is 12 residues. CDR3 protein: CASSQGSPEAFF. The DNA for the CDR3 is TGTGCCAGCAGCCAAGGGAGTCCTGAAGCTTTCTTT. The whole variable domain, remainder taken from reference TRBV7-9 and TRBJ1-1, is DTGVSQNPRHKITKRGQNVTFRCDPISEHNRLYWYRQTLGQGPEFLTYFQNEAQLEKSRLLSDRFSAERPKGSFSTLEIQRTEQGDSAMYLCASSQGSPEAFFGQGTRLTVV.

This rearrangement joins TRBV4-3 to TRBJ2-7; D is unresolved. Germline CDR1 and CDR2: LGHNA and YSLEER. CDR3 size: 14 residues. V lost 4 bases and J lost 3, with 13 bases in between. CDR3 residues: CASSPVLGVYEQYF. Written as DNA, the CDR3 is TGCGCCAGCAGCCCGGTTCTAGGCGTCTACGAGCAGTACTTC.

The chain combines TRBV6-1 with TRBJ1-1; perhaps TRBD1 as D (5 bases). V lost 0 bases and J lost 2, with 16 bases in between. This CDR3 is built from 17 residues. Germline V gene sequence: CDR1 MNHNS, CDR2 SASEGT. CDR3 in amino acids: CASSEAGWPGPNTEAFF. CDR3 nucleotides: TGTGCCAGCAGTGAAGCCGGCTGGCCGGGGCCAAACACTGAAGCTTTCTTT.

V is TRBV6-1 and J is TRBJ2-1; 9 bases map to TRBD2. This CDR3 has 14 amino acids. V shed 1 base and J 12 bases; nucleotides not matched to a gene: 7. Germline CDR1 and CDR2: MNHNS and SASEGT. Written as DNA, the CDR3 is TGTGCCAGCAGTGAAGAAGGGGGACTAGCATGGCAGTTCTTC. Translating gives CASSEEGGLAWQFF.

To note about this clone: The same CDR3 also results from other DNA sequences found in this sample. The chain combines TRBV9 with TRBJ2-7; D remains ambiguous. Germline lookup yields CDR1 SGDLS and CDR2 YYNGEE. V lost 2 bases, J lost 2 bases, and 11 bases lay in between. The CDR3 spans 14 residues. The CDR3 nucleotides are TGTGCCAGCAGCGTGGGTGGCGGCACCTACGAGCAGTACTTC. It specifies CASSVGGGTYEQYF.

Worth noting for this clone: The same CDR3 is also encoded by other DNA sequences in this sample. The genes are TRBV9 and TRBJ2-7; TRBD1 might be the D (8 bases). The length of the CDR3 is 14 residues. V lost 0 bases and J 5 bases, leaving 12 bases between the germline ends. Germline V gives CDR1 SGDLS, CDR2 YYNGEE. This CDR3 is CASSVETGGDEQYF. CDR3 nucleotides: TGTGCCAGCAGCGTAGAAACAGGGGGGGACGAGCAGTACTTC.

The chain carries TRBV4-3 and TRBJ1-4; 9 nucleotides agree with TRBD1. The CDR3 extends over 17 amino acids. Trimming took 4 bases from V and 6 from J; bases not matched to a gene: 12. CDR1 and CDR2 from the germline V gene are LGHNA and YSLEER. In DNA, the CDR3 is TGCGCCAGCAGCCCCTCCCCTACAGGGGGCGAGGATGAAAAACTGTTTTTT. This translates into CASSPSPTGGEDEKLFF.

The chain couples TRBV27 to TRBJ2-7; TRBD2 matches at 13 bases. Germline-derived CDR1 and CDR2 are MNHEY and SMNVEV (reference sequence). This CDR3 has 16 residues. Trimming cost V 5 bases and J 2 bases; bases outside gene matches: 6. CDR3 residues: CASSALLAGGPYEQYF. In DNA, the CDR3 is TGTGCCAGCAGTGCATTACTAGCGGGAGGGCCCTACGAGCAGTACTTC.

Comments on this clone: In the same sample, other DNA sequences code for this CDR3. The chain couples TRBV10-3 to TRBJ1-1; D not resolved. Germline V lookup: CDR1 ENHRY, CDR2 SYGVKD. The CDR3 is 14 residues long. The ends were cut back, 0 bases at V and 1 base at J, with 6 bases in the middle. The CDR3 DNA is TGTGCCATCAGTGAGTCGACCGGGAACACTGAAGCTTTCTTT. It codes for CAISESTGNTEAFF.

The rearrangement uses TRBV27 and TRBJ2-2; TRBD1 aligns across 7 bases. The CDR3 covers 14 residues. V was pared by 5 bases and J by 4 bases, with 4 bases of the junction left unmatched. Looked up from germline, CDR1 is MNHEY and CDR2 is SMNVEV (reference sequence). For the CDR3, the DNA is TGTGCCAGCAGTAACAGGGGTTTCACCGGGGAGCTGTTTTTT. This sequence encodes CASSNRGFTGELFF.

In DNA form, the CDR3 reads TGCGCCAGCAGCCGGACTAGTTTGGTCAATGAGCAGTTCTTC. Translating it yields CASSRTSLVNEQFF. The chain is built from TRBV4-1 and TRBJ2-1; 7 nucleotides match TRBD2. The germline gives CDR1 MGHRA, CDR2 YSYEKL. With 4 bases clipped from V and 6 bases from J, the junction kept 6 bases outside the gene matches. The CDR3 is 14 amino acids.

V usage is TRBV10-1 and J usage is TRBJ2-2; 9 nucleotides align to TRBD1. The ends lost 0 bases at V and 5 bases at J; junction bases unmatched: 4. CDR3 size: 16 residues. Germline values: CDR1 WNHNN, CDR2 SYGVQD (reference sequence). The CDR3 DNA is TGCGCCAGCAGTGAGTCGAGAGGACAGGGGACCGGGGAGCTGTTTTTT. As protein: CASSESRGQGTGELFF.

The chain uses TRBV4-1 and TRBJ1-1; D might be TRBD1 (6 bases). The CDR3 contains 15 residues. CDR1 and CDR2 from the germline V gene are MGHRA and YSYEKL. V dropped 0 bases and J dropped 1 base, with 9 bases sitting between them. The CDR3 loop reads CASSQDPTGNTEAFF. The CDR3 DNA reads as TGCGCCAGCAGCCAAGACCCGACAGGGAACACTGAAGCTTTCTTT.

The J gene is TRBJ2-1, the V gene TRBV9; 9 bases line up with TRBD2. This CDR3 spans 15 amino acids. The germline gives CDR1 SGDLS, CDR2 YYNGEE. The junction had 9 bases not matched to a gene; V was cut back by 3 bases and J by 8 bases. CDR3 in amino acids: CASSDSSGTIYEQFF. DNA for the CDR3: TGTGCCAGCAGCGATTCTAGCGGGACCATCTATGAGCAGTTCTTC.

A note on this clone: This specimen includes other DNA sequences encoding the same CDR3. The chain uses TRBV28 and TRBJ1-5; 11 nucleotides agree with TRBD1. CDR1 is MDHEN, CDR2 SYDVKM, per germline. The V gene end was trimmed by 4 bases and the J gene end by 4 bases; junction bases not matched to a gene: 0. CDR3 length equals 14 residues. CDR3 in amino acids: CASSWDRGNQPQHF. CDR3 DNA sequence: TGTGCCAGCAGTTGGGACAGGGGGAATCAGCCCCAGCATTTT. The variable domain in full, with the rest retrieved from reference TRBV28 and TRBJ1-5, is DVKVTQSSRYLVKRTGEKVFLECVQDMDHENMFWYRQDPGLGLRLIYFSYDVKMKEKGDIPEGYSVSREKKERFSLILESASTNQTSMYLCASSWDRGNQPQHFGDGTRLSIL.

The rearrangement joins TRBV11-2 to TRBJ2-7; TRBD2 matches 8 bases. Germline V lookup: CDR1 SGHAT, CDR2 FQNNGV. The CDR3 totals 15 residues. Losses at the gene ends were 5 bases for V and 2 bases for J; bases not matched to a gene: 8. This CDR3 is CASSANSGETYEQYF. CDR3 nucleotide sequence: TGTGCCAGCAGCGCAAATAGCGGGGAGACCTACGAGCAGTACTTC.

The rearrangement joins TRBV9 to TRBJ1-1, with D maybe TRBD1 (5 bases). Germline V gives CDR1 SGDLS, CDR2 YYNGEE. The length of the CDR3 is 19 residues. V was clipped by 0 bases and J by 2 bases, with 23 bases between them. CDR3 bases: TGTGCCAGCAGCGTAGGTTTCGGGGGGGAGGCGATAGGAAACACTGAAGCTTTCTTT. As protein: CASSVGFGGEAIGNTEAFF.